The entry that follows covers one T cell receptor (beta chain) sequence. This record comes from a study of T cell clonotyping in hematopoietic cell transplantation. The CDR3 runs to 13 residues. CDR1 is SGHTA and CDR2 is FQGNSA in the germline V gene. Assay used: immunoSEQ multiplex PCR; TCRdb lists only in-frame clones, some missing. The repertoire holds around 17,000 clones, with more than 75% as singletons. Specimen: PBMCs, collected 100 days after allogeneic stem cell transplant. V gene TRBV7-2 combines with J gene TRBJ2-7, with a possible D match to TRBD2 (5 bases). The TCR was taken from a male patient between 55 and 70 years old who had an allogeneic stem cell transplant from a related donor, so the T cells may come from the graft donor. Some clones in this sample may be carry-over from other donors' samples. CDR3 amino acids: CATGFRSGGEQYF. Written as DNA, the CDR3 is TGTGCTACCGGATTCCGATCTGGAGGAGAGCAGTACTTC.